This TCR beta chain is drawn from a study of blood T cell repertoires in COVID-19. About the research overall: Nucleic acid was either cDNA or gDNA, and it came from T cells, B-cell-depleted T cells, or PBMCs.

Participants were placed into cohorts based on the clinical history they reported. Repertoires were generated with immunoSEQ multiplex PCR, while TCRdb's copy carries only in-frame clones and drops some. Counted here are around 450,000 clones, about nine tenths occurring once; the ten biggest clones make up about 0.57%. Germline CDR1 reads SGDLS; CDR2 reads YYNGEE. The length of the CDR3 is 13 residues. Trimming took off 0 bases at V and 4 bases at J, with 7 bases between the two ends. The TCR comes from a man aged 18 to 29 who had recovered from COVID-19. Material for sequencing was PBMCs or T cells enriched from blood (not recorded which). This rearrangement joins TRBV9 to TRBJ2-5, with D unclear. The CDR3 DNA reads as TGTGCCAGCAGCGTAGATAAGCGAGAGACCCAGTACTTC. Its protein is CASSVDKRETQYF.